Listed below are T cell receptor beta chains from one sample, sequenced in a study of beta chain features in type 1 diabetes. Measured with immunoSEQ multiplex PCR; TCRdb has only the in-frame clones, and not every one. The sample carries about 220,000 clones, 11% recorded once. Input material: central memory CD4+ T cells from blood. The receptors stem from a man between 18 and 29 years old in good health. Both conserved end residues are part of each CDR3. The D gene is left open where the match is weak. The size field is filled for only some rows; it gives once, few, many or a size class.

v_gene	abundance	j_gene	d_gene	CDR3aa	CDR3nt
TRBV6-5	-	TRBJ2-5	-	CATLGSGEVQYF	TGTGCCACCCTGGGATCGGGAGAGGTGCAGTACTTC
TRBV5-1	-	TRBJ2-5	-	CASSALAGKETQYF	TGCGCCAGCAGCGCCCTGGCCGGTAAAGAGACCCAGTACTTC
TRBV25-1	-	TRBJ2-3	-	CASSVVGADTQYF	TGTGCCAGCAGTGTTGTAGGGGCAGATACGCAGTATTTT
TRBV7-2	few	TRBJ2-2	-	CASSLPYNTGELFF	TGTGCCAGCAGCTTACCTTACAACACCGGGGAGCTGTTTTTT
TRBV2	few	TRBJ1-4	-	CASFGANEKLFF	TGTGCCAGCTTCGGCGCTAATGAAAAACTGTTTTTT
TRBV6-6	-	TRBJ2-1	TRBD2	CASRGLAGRAFF	TGTGCCAGCAGGGGACTAGCTGGGAGAGCGTTCTTC
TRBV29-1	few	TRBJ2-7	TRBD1	CSVTGTAREQYF	TGCAGCGTTACCGGGACAGCCCGCGAGCAGTACTTC
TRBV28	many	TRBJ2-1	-	CASRPTRISSYNEQFF	TGTGCCAGCAGGCCTACCAGGATTAGCTCCTACAATGAGCAGTTCTTC
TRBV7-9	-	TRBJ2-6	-	CASRPGVTGANVLTF	TGTGCCAGCAGACCGGGGGTAACCGGGGCCAACGTCCTGACTTTC
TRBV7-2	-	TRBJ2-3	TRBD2	CASSLVGLAVSTDTQYF	TGTGCCAGCAGCTTAGTGGGACTAGCGGTTAGCACAGATACGCAGTATTTT
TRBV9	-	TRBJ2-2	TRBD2	CASRDGLAPPNTGELFF	TGTGCCAGCAGGGACGGACTAGCGCCCCCGAACACCGGGGAGCTGTTTTTT
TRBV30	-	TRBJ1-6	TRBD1	CAWSVKGTATPLHF	TGTGCCTGGAGTGTAAAAGGGACAGCCACACCCCTCCACTTT
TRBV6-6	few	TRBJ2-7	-	CASRAQTYEQYF	TGTGCCAGCAGGGCACAGACCTACGAGCAGTACTTC
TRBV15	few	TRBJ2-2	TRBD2	CATSARLAGLIGELFF	TGTGCCACCAGCGCCCGACTAGCGGGATTGATCGGGGAGCTGTTTTTT
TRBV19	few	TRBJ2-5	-	CASSISRGIGETQYF	TGTGCCAGTAGTATATCTCGGGGGATAGGCGAGACCCAGTACTTC
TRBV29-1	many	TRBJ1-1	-	CSVEMHRDTEAFF	TGCAGCGTTGAAATGCATAGGGACACTGAAGCTTTCTTT
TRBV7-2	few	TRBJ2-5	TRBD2	CASSLVYVSGRETQYF	TGTGCCAGCAGCTTAGTATATGTGAGCGGGAGAGAGACCCAGTACTTC
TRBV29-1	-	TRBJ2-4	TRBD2	CSVESLAGNIQYF	TGCAGCGTTGAGTCACTAGCGGGAAACATTCAGTACTTC
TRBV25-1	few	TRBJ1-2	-	CASSETPYGYTF	TGTGCCAGCAGTGAAACACCGTATGGCTACACCTTC
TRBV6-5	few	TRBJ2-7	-	CASSYVSKIGGEQYF	TGTGCCAGCAGTTATGTGTCAAAAATAGGTGGCGAGCAGTACTTC
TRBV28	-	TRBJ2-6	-	CASSFVLPGANVLTF	TGTGCCAGCAGTTTTGTCCTCCCTGGGGCCAACGTCCTGACTTTC
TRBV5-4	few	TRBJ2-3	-	CASSPELRAADTQYF	TGTGCCAGCAGCCCAGAATTAAGGGCCGCAGATACGCAGTATTTT
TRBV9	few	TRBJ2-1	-	CASSAGVGSYNEQFF	TGTGCCAGCAGCGCAGGGGTCGGATCGTACAATGAGCAGTTCTTC
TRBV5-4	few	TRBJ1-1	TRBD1	CASRTGAVNTEAFF	TGTGCCAGCAGAACAGGGGCCGTGAACACTGAAGCTTTCTTT
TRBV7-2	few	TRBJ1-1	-	CASSLVAGKNTEAFF	TGTGCCAGCAGCTTAGTGGCTGGGAAAAACACTGAAGCTTTCTTT
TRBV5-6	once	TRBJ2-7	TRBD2	CASSLFRAGGTREQYF	TGTGCCAGCAGCTTGTTTCGCGCGGGAGGGACGCGGGAGCAGTACTTC
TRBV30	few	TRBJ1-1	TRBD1	CAWSVLLAGGLNTEAFF	TGTGCCTGGAGTGTACTCTTGGCAGGGGGCTTGAACACTGAAGCTTTCTTT
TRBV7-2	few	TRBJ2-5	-	CASSLNGISEETQYF	TGTGCCAGCAGCCTAAACGGTATCTCCGAGGAGACCCAGTACTTC
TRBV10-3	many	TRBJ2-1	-	CAISVGSYNEQFF	TGTGCCATCAGTGTCGGGTCCTACAATGAGCAGTTCTTC
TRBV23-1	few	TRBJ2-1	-	CASSAFGNEQFF	TGCGCCAGCAGCGCTTTCGGGAATGAGCAGTTCTTC
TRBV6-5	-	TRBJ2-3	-	CASSYSDQRTDTQYF	TGTGCCAGCAGTTACTCGGACCAACGCACAGATACGCAGTATTTT
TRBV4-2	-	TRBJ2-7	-	CASSPGIYEQYF	TGTGCCAGCAGCCCGGGGATCTACGAGCAGTACTTC
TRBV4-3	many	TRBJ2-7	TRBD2	CASSRIAGTEQYF	TGCGCCAGCAGCCGTATAGCGGGAACTGAGCAGTACTTC
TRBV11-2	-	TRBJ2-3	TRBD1	CASSPRDRGYTDTQYF	TGTGCCAGCAGCCCCCGGGACAGGGGATACACAGATACGCAGTATTTT
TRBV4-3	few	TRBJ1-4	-	CASSSRPSAGEKLFF	TGCGCCAGCAGCTCTCGGCCTTCCGCCGGTGAAAAACTGTTTTTT
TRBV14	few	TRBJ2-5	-	CASSQIWGETQYF	TGTGCCAGCAGCCAAATATGGGGGGAGACCCAGTACTTC
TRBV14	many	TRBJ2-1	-	CASSQDPIYNEQFF	TGTGCCAGCAGCCAAGATCCTATCTACAATGAGCAGTTCTTC
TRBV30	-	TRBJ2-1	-	CAWSPDRTNEQFF	TGTGCCTGGAGCCCAGACAGAACGAATGAGCAGTTCTTC
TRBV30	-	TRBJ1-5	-	CAWSPHAEGNQPQHF	TGTGCCTGGAGTCCCCATGCGGAAGGCAATCAGCCCCAGCATTTT
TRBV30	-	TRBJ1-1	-	CAWSVMGDTEAFF	TGTGCCTGGAGTGTAATGGGGGACACTGAAGCTTTCTTT
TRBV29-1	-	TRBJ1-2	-	CSSKEGLGGYTF	TGCAGCTCCAAGGAGGGTTTGGGTGGCTACACCTTC
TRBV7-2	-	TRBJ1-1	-	CASSLIVVATEAFF	TGTGCCAGCAGCTTAATTGTCGTCGCGACTGAAGCTTTCTTT
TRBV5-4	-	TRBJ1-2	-	CASSLDSPYGYTF	TGTGCCAGCAGCTTGGACAGTCCCTATGGCTACACCTTC
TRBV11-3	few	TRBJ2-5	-	CASSRGVQETQYF	TGTGCCAGCAGCCGAGGGGTCCAAGAGACCCAGTACTTC
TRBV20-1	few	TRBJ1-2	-	CSAREDYGYTF	TGCAGTGCTAGAGAAGATTATGGCTACACCTTC
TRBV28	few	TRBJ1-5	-	CASTLGAARNQPQHF	TGTGCCAGCACCCTCGGGGCAGCCCGAAATCAGCCCCAGCATTTT
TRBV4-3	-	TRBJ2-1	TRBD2	CASSQDYASGSYNEQFF	TGCGCCAGCAGCCAAGATTACGCTAGCGGTTCCTACAATGAGCAGTTCTTC
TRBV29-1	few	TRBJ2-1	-	CSGAPGPVSGYNEQFF	TGCAGCGGTGCCCCTGGGCCGGTCTCGGGTTACAATGAGCAGTTCTTC
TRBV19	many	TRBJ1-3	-	CASSISGRYSGNTIYF	TGTGCCAGTAGTATATCGGGACGGTACTCTGGAAACACCATATATTTT
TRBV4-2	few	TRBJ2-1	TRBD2	CASSQGSGLAGVGNEQFF	TGTGCCAGCAGCCAAGGCTCCGGGCTAGCGGGAGTAGGGAATGAGCAGTTCTTC
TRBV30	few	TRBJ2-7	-	CAWGPGFYEQYF	TGTGCCTGGGGCCCGGGTTTCTACGAGCAGTACTTC
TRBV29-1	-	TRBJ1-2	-	CSVEVYRVGYTF	TGCAGCGTTGAAGTGTACAGGGTAGGCTACACCTTC
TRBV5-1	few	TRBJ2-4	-	CASSLATGTLSSTYF	TGCGCCAGCAGCTTGGCGACTGGCACTTTATCTTCGACGTACTTC
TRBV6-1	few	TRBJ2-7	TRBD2	CASSGRTSGRIEQYF	TGTGCCAGCAGTGGCAGGACTAGCGGGAGAATCGAGCAGTACTTC